What follows are 25 T cell receptor beta chains derived from one specimen sequenced in a study of T cell repertoires in cytomegalovirus infection. Which antigens these TCRs recognize remains unknown. TCRdb reanalysed the reads using MiXCR and keeps one entry per CDR3 protein. The sample has around 710,000 distinct CDR3 sequences; almost 30% are singletons. The specimen was cultured CD8+ T cells from PBMCs, collected from culture after CMV antigen stimulation. The receptors were gathered from a human donor in good health (CMV status not recorded). Some clones in this sample may be carry-over from other donors' samples.

The DNA for the CDR3 is TGTGCCAGCAGTTACTATCGACACTTACAGGGTTATAGCAATCAGCCCCAGCATTTT. It translates to CASSYYRHLQGYSNQPQHF. This chain joins TRBV6-6 and TRBJ1-5, with D maybe TRBD1 (6 bases). This CDR3 comprises 19 residues. Germline-derived CDR1 and CDR2 are MNHNY and SVGAGI (reference sequence). V lost 1 base and J lost 0, with 19 bases in between.

The chain recombines TRBV7-9 with TRBJ1-1; D uncertain. Deletions cut 1 base from V and 0 bases from J, with 9 bases between. The CDR3 sequence is 15 residues long. In germline, CDR1 is SEHNR, CDR2 FQNEAQ (reference sequence). This CDR3 is CASSLGSALNTEAFF. The CDR3 coding sequence is TGTGCCAGCAGCTTAGGTTCAGCCTTGAACACTGAAGCTTTCTTT.

This sequence joins TRBV27 and TRBJ2-3; TRBD1 agrees at 7 bases. This CDR3 has 14 amino acids. From germline, CDR1 is MNHEY and CDR2 SMNVEV (reference sequence). V shed 9 bases, J shed 5 bases, and the junction held 11 bases outside the gene matches. The chain's CDR3 is CASGDRVLRDTQYF. In DNA form, the CDR3 reads TGTGCCAGTGGCGACAGGGTTTTGAGAGATACGCAGTATTTT.

This clonotype was detected only a few times. J is TRBJ2-7 and V is TRBV27; D is possibly TRBD1 or TRBD2 (5 bases each). Germline CDR1 and CDR2: MNHEY and SMNVEV (reference sequence). The CDR3 is 15 residues long. The V end was cut by 3 bases, the J end by 2 bases, with 14 bases between. The CDR3 DNA is TGTGCCAGCAGTTTGGGACCCCTCCACACCTACGAGCAGTACGTC. As protein: CASSLGPLHTYEQYV.

This clonotype was observed a handful of times. The chain couples TRBV19 to TRBJ1-5; 10 bases align to TRBD1. The CDR3 is 14 amino acids. J gave up 4 bases and V 7 bases, and 4 bases lay outside the gene matches. The germline V gene has CDR1 LNHDA and CDR2 SQIVND (reference sequence). The CDR3 is CASTWTGGNQPQHF. In DNA form, the CDR3 reads TGTGCCAGTACCTGGACAGGGGGGAATCAGCCCCAGCATTTT.

This rearrangement joins TRBV27 to TRBJ1-2; the match to TRBD1 covers 8 bases. V lost 5 bases to trimming and J lost 7 bases; unmatched junction nucleotides: 9. CDR1 and CDR2 (germline): MNHEY, SMNVEV (reference sequence). CDR3 size: 14 residues. CDR3 loop: CASSGRTGRSGYTF. CDR3 coding DNA: TGTGCCAGCAGTGGGCGGACAGGGCGGTCTGGCTACACCTTC.

The genes are TRBV7-6 and TRBJ2-5; 9 positions agree with TRBD2. CDR1 and CDR2 (germline): SGHVS, FNYEAQ. The CDR3 sequence is 18 residues long. The J segment lost 2 bases and the V segment lost 6 bases, leaving 16 bases of the junction unmatched. This CDR3 reads CASSSQGFAGGDQETQYF. The CDR3 DNA reads TGTGCCAGCAGTTCTCAGGGTTTTGCGGGGGGGGATCAAGAGACCCAGTACTTC.

Only a few counts were recorded for this clonotype. V and J are TRBV7-6 and TRBJ2-1; TRBD1 matches at 10 bases. This CDR3 has 15 amino acids. V lost 5 bases and J lost 5; bases outside the gene matches: 6. Per germline, CDR1 SGHVS and CDR2 FNYEAQ. The CDR3 spells CASSAGQGIHNEQFF. The CDR3 bases are TGTGCCAGCAGCGCGGGACAGGGGATCCACAATGAGCAGTTCTTC.

The chain has TRBV2 and TRBJ2-4; D remains ambiguous. The CDR3 has 16 amino acids. V dropped 7 bases and J dropped 2 bases, with 18 bases sitting between them. The germline V gene encodes CDR1 SNHLY and CDR2 FYNNEI. The CDR3 is CASTAVAGRTKNIQYF. The CDR3 DNA reads TGTGCCAGCACCGCTGTGGCAGGTCGAACCAAAAACATTCAGTACTTC.

This clonotype was counted a few times. This sequence joins TRBV10-3 and TRBJ1-1; unclear D gene. The CDR3 covers 16 residues. The germline CDR1 and CDR2 sequences are ENHRY and SYGVKD. The V end was cut by 4 bases, the J end by 0 bases, with 15 bases between. The CDR3 nucleotides are TGTGCCATCAGTGTTCGAGACGGTGCTTTGAACACTGAAGCTTTCTTT. Protein: CAISVRDGALNTEAFF.

In this sample, this clonotype turned up many times. V and J are TRBV6-2 or TRBV6-3 and TRBJ1-1; D might be TRBD1 (5 bases). V was trimmed by 6 bases and J by 1 base, leaving 18 bases between them. The V gene's germline CDR1 is MNHEY and CDR2 SVGEGT. There are 16 residues in the CDR3. CDR3 DNA: TGTGCCAGCAGCAACGGGGGTGGGGGACGGAACACTGAAGCTTTCTTT. Its translation: CASSNGGGGRNTEAFF.

This clonotype was detected only a few times. The chain carries TRBV12-3 or TRBV12-4 and TRBJ2-1; D is ambiguous. The CDR3 loop spans 16 amino acids. With 3 bases removed from V and 2 bases from J, the gap between germline ends came to 14 bases. CDR3: CASSFNMWGTYNEQFF. The CDR3 DNA reads as TGTGCCAGCAGTTTTAACATGTGGGGAACCTACAATGAGCAGTTCTTC.

This chain uses TRBV6-1 with TRBJ2-1; D is ambiguous. This CDR3 has 14 residues. V lost 3 bases and J 6 bases, leaving 12 bases between the germline ends. Germline lookup yields CDR1 MNHNS and CDR2 SASEGT. Here the CDR3 reads CASSDFFQANEQFF. The CDR3 DNA sequence: TGTGCCAGCAGTGACTTTTTCCAGGCCAATGAGCAGTTCTTC.

The chain uses TRBV9 and TRBJ2-6; D is undetermined. Trimming cost V 0 bases and J 4 bases, with 17 bases left between them. Germline V gene sequence: CDR1 SGDLS, CDR2 YYNGEE. The CDR3 has 18 amino acids. The CDR3, as DNA: TGTGCCAGCAGCGTAGGTAGACACTCGCAGGAAGGGGCCAACGTCCTGACTTTC. Translating gives CASSVGRHSQEGANVLTF.

This clonotype was picked up a small number of times. The chain carries TRBV29-1 and TRBJ2-5, with a weak D call TRBD2 (6 bases). This CDR3 has 14 residues. From germline, CDR1 is SQVTM and CDR2 ANQGSEA. V gave up 3 bases and J gave up 7 bases, with 18 bases separating them. CDR3 sequence reads: CSVEPGVDFGTQYF. The CDR3 coding sequence is TGCAGCGTTGAGCCGGGAGTTGATTTTGGGACCCAGTACTTC.

The genes are TRBV29-1 and TRBJ2-5; TRBD1 agrees at 8 bases. Germline values: CDR1 SQVTM, CDR2 ANQGSEA. This CDR3 region has 13 residues. The junction had 3 bases not matched to a gene; V was cut back by 4 bases and J by 2 bases. The CDR3 nucleotides read TGCAGCGTTGTTTGGACAGGGCAAGAGACCCAGTACTTC. The encoded protein is CSVVWTGQETQYF.

The rearrangement links TRBV4-2 to TRBJ2-3, with 9 positions matching TRBD2. Germline lookup yields CDR1 LGHNA and CDR2 YNFKEQ. The CDR3 runs to 17 residues. V shed 4 bases and J 5 bases; nucleotides not matched to a gene: 13. This CDR3 reads CASSPRGTSGLQDTQYF. CDR3 DNA sequence: TGTGCCAGCAGCCCCCGGGGAACTAGCGGGTTACAAGATACGCAGTATTTT.

The rearrangement uses TRBV27 and TRBJ2-1, with D perhaps matching TRBD2 (5 bases). The CDR3 has 15 residues. Germline loops: CDR1 MNHEY, CDR2 SMNVEV (reference sequence). The V end lost 0 bases, the J end lost 4 bases, and 10 bases lay between the germline ends. CDR3 residues: CASSLSSGEYNEQFF. As DNA, the CDR3 is TGTGCCAGCAGTTTATCCAGCGGAGAATACAATGAGCAGTTCTTC.

This chain uses TRBV6-5 with TRBJ1-1; unclear D gene. This CDR3 has 14 amino acids. CDR1 is MNHEY and CDR2 is SVGAGI in the germline V gene. Trimming took off 6 bases at V and 0 bases at J, with 11 bases between the two ends. The CDR3 here is CASSVVSLNTEAFF. The CDR3 DNA reads TGTGCCAGCAGCGTTGTTTCATTGAACACTGAAGCTTTCTTT.

This clonotype was detected a few times. The rearrangement uses TRBV2 and TRBJ1-2, with a weak D call TRBD1 (5 bases). V gave up 8 bases and J gave up 6 bases, with 28 bases separating them. This CDR3 has 17 amino acids. Per the germline V gene, CDR1 is SNHLY and CDR2 is FYNNEI. This CDR3 is CASPHEGPAPRVDGYTF. The CDR3 nucleotides read TGTGCCAGCCCCCACGAGGGACCCGCACCTCGCGTCGATGGCTACACCTTC.

The rearrangement uses TRBV7-6 and TRBJ2-7; D is perhaps TRBD1 or TRBD2 (5 bases each). The CDR3 consists of 15 residues. Germline V gene sequence: CDR1 SGHVS, CDR2 FNYEAQ. Trimming pared 5 bases from V and 0 bases from J, leaving 14 bases between. CDR3 DNA sequence: TGTGCCAGCAGCCAGGAGAGGGGAAGCTCCTACGAGCAGTACTTC. Translation: CASSQERGSSYEQYF. Full variable domain (rest looked up from reference TRBV7-6 and TRBJ2-7): GAGVSQSPRYKVTKRGQDVALRCDPISGHVSLYWYRQALGQGPEFLTYFNYEAQQDKSGLPNDRFSAERPEGSISTLTIQRTEQRDSAMYRCASSQERGSSYEQYFGPGTRLTVT.

The CDR3 bases are TGTGCCAGCAGCTCATATCTAGCGGGGGGGCAATCCGGGGAGCTGTTTTTT. Amino acid sequence: CASSSYLAGGQSGELFF. V and J are TRBV11-2 and TRBJ2-2; 12 bases are shared with TRBD2. V lost 4 bases to trimming and J lost 6 bases; unmatched junction nucleotides: 9. CDR3 size: 17 residues. Looked up from germline, CDR1 is SGHAT and CDR2 is FQNNGV.

There are a few counts of this clonotype. The gene calls are TRBV11-2 and TRBJ2-3; TRBD1 agrees at 10 bases. This CDR3 has 18 residues. Germline lookup yields CDR1 SGHAT and CDR2 FQNNGV. V was pared by 0 bases and J by 6 bases, with 12 bases of the junction left unmatched. The CDR3 DNA reads as TGTGCCAGCAGCTTAGATTCTTTTCGGGGGACAGGGGTTGATACGCAGTATTTT. Protein product: CASSLDSFRGTGVDTQYF.

The rearrangement uses TRBV5-4 and TRBJ2-3, with TRBD1 matching over 9 bases. Unmatched junction bases numbered 4, after V lost 2 bases and J lost 3 bases. The CDR3 has 15 amino acids. CDR1 is SGHNT and CDR2 is YYREEE in the germline V gene (reference sequence). This chain's CDR3 is CASSLGTGRTDTQYF. As DNA, the CDR3 is TGTGCCAGCAGCTTAGGGACAGGGAGGACAGATACGCAGTATTTT.

This chain uses TRBV24-1 with TRBJ1-1; 7 bases are a match to TRBD1. The CDR3 extends over 15 amino acids. The junction had 10 bases not matched to a gene; V was cut back by 5 bases and J by 5 bases. CDR1 KGHDR and CDR2 SFDVKD come from the germline V gene. Here the CDR3 DNA reads TGTGCCACCAGTGGACATAACAGGGGAACGACTGAAGCTTTCTTT. Protein: CATSGHNRGTTEAFF.